This TCR beta chain was sequenced for a study of memory CD4+ T cells and cytomegalovirus serostatus. Germline-derived CDR1 and CDR2 are MDHEN and SYDVKM. Trimming took 3 bases from V and 3 from J, leaving 8 bases between them. The CDR3 runs to 13 residues. Only in-frame clones appear in the TCRdb table, and some are missing; sequencing was by immunoSEQ multiplex PCR. The top ten clones hold approximately 0.5% of a sample with 45,000 to 70,000 clones, 82% of them seen once. The sort gate was single viable CD3+CD4+CD8-CD45RO+ cells for memory CD4+ T cells. CMV serostatus came from serum IgG against pp150, pp28, p38, p52.

V and J are TRBV28 and TRBJ1-2, with a tentative D call TRBD1 (5 bases). This sequence originates from an adult in good health and CMV-seronegative. Some clones in this sample may be carry-over from other donors' samples. The specimen was memory CD4+ T cells from blood. The chain's CDR3 is CASSFAGHYGYTF. DNA for the CDR3: TGTGCCAGCAGTTTCGCAGGGCACTATGGCTACACCTTC.